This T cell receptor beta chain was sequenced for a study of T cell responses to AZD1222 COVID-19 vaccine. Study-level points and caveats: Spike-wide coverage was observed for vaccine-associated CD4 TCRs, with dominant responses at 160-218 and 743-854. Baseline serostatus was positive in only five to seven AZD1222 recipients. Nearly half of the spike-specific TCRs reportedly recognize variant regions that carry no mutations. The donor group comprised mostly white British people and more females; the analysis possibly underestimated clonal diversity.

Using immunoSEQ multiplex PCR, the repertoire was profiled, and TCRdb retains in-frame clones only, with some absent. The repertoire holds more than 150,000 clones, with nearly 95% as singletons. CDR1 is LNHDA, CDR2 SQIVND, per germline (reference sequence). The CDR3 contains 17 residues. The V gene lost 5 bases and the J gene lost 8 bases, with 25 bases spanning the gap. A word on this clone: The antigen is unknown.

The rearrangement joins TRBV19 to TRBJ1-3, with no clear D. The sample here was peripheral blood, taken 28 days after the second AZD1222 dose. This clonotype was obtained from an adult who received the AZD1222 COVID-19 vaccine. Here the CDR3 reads CASSGGGSALLGDTIYF. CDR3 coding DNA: TGTGCCAGTAGTGGAGGTGGGTCGGCCCTGCTCGGTGACACCATATATTTT.